This TCR beta chain was recovered during a study of response to subunit inactivated influenza vaccine. Germline lookup yields CDR1 MNHNS and CDR2 SASEGT. Unmatched junction bases numbered 14, after V lost 5 bases and J lost 10 bases. The CDR3 consists of 17 residues. TCRdb reprocessed the RT-PCR reads via MiXCR and lists one record per CDR3 protein. The repertoire consists of approximately 530,000 distinct CDR3 sequences, with 13% occurring once and the leading ten covering approximately 14%. Study results and caveats: Authors suggested that a seasonal influenza vaccination recruits few new T cells each time.

The sample holds a few counts of this clonotype. Its matching antigen is unknown. This sequence joins TRBV6-1 and TRBJ2-1, with TRBD2 matching over 13 bases. The sequence was obtained from a man aged 50-60 years who received an inactivated influenza vaccine. The sample in question was PBMCs from blood, obtained 40 to 50 days after vaccination. The CDR3 loop is CASSLQPGLAGRVEQFF. DNA of the CDR3: TGTGCCAGCAGTCTCCAGCCGGGACTAGCGGGGAGAGTGGAGCAGTTCTTC.